The source of this T cell receptor (beta chain) is a study of regulatory T cells in long-lasting Graves disease. Noted time point: newly diagnosed GD, antithyroid drugs for less than 3 months. RNA from PBMCs was the source of the TCR library. In building TCR beta libraries, iRepertoire HTBI primers were used together with Arm-PCR of CDR3 regions. TCRdb called the multiplex PCR reads again in MiXCR, with one record for every CDR3 protein. The sample consists of roughly 500,000 distinct CDR3 sequences, 13% of them appearing once. The germline V and J ends were trimmed by 3 bases and 3 bases, with 18 bases remaining between them. From germline, CDR1 is SNHLY and CDR2 FYNNEI. The CDR3 runs to 17 residues. Ten or more counts support this clonotype. These data also formed part of another study, on T cells in Graves' hyperthyroidism and ophthalmopathy.

The TCR sequence derives from a man aged 30 to 39 with Graves disease. The sequencing here drew on peripheral blood mononuclear cells (PBMCs), taken at new diagnosis, from a patient treated with antithyroid drugs. The chain is built from TRBV2 and TRBJ1-3; D not certain. The CDR3 is CASSDSIRRYFGNTIYF. For the CDR3, the DNA is TGTGCCAGCAGTGACTCGATCAGGAGGTATTTTGGAAACACCATATATTTT.